These T cell receptor beta chains were read from a single sample in a study of blood T cell repertoires in COVID-19. Assay used: immunoSEQ multiplex PCR; TCRdb lists only in-frame clones, some missing. The table lists 150,000 or so clones, over 80% of them singletons. Sample: PBMCs or T cells enriched from blood (not recorded which). The receptors were gathered from a man in his sixties or seventies who had been exposed to COVID-19. Both conserved end residues are part of each CDR3. The order of the fields is D gene, V gene, J gene, clone size, CDR3 protein, CDR3 DNA. D genes are given only for firm matches. Some rows have no size entry. The others give once, few or many, or a class for an expanded clone.

d_call: TRBD1
v_call: TRBV6-5
j_call: TRBJ1-1
clone_size: NA
cdr3_aa: CASSMTGGETEAFF
cdr3_nt: TGTGCCAGCAGTATGACAGGGGGCGAGACTGAAGCTTTCTTT

d_call: TRBD2
v_call: TRBV9
j_call: TRBJ2-5
clone_size: NA
cdr3_aa: CASSGRAQETQYF
cdr3_nt: TGTGCGAGTAGCGGGAGGGCCCAGGAGACCCAGTACTTC

d_call: NA
v_call: TRBV4-1
j_call: TRBJ1-5
clone_size: NA
cdr3_aa: CASSPGHSNQPQHF
cdr3_nt: TGCGCCAGCAGCCCAGGACATAGCAATCAGCCCCAGCATTTT

d_call: NA
v_call: TRBV29-1
j_call: TRBJ2-2
clone_size: NA
cdr3_aa: CRGWAGANPGELFF
cdr3_nt: TGCCGCGGGTGGGCGGGGGCAAATCCCGGGGAGCTGTTTTTT

d_call: NA
v_call: TRBV29-1
j_call: TRBJ1-1
clone_size: NA
cdr3_aa: CSVDTDLGEAFF
cdr3_nt: TGCAGCGTTGATACAGATCTCGGTGAGGCTTTCTTT

d_call: NA
v_call: TRBV5-1
j_call: TRBJ2-1
clone_size: NA
cdr3_aa: CASSLVSGTNEQFF
cdr3_nt: TGCGCCAGCAGCTTGGTGTCAGGGACTAATGAGCAGTTCTTC

d_call: NA
v_call: TRBV6-5
j_call: TRBJ2-7
clone_size: NA
cdr3_aa: CASSTPGDEQYF
cdr3_nt: TGTGCCAGCAGTACACCGGGGGACGAGCAGTACTTC

d_call: NA
v_call: TRBV6-5
j_call: TRBJ1-1
clone_size: NA
cdr3_aa: CASRGPKNTEAFF
cdr3_nt: TGTGCCAGCAGGGGCCCGAAGAACACTGAAGCTTTCTTT

d_call: NA
v_call: TRBV7-6
j_call: TRBJ2-7
clone_size: NA
cdr3_aa: CASSQRGGQVINEQYF
cdr3_nt: TGTGCCAGCAGCCAGAGGGGAGGACAGGTTATCAACGAGCAGTACTTC

d_call: NA
v_call: TRBV10-3
j_call: TRBJ1-2
clone_size: NA
cdr3_aa: CAISERTNRLYGYTF
cdr3_nt: TGTGCCATCAGTGAGAGGACAAACCGCCTCTATGGCTACACCTTC

d_call: NA
v_call: TRBV24-1
j_call: TRBJ2-7
clone_size: NA
cdr3_aa: CATSEGSSYEQYF
cdr3_nt: TGTGCCACCAGTGAGGGGAGCTCCTACGAGCAGTACTTC

d_call: TRBD1
v_call: TRBV5-5
j_call: TRBJ1-5
clone_size: NA
cdr3_aa: CASSWGQGENQPQHF
cdr3_nt: TGTGCCAGCAGCTGGGGACAGGGTGAAAATCAGCCCCAGCATTTT

d_call: NA
v_call: TRBV13
j_call: TRBJ2-7
clone_size: few
cdr3_aa: CASSFGGALYEQYF
cdr3_nt: TGTGCCAGCAGCTTTGGTGGAGCTCTATACGAGCAGTACTTC

d_call: TRBD1
v_call: TRBV4-1
j_call: TRBJ1-5
clone_size: NA
cdr3_aa: CASSHAGQGSQPQHF
cdr3_nt: TGCGCCAGCAGCCATGCTGGACAGGGGAGCCAGCCCCAGCATTTT

d_call: NA
v_call: TRBV4-3
j_call: TRBJ1-1
clone_size: NA
cdr3_aa: CASRGAGTEAFF
cdr3_nt: TGCGCCAGCCGGGGGGCGGGTACTGAAGCTTTCTTT

d_call: NA
v_call: TRBV7-8
j_call: TRBJ2-1
clone_size: NA
cdr3_aa: CASSLIDNEQFF
cdr3_nt: TGTGCCAGCAGCTTAATAGACAATGAGCAGTTCTTC

d_call: NA
v_call: TRBV5-1
j_call: TRBJ1-2
clone_size: NA
cdr3_aa: CASSLTGRQSYGYTF
cdr3_nt: TGCGCCAGCAGCCTAACTGGAAGACAGTCCTATGGCTACACCTTC

d_call: NA
v_call: TRBV3-1/TRBV3-2
j_call: TRBJ2-3
clone_size: NA
cdr3_aa: CASSGGLADTQYF
cdr3_nt: TGTGCCAGCAGTGGGGGCCTCGCAGATACGCAGTATTTT

d_call: TRBD1
v_call: TRBV5-1
j_call: TRBJ2-7
clone_size: NA
cdr3_aa: CASSRDRAIPEQYF
cdr3_nt: TGCGCCAGCAGCAGGGACAGGGCCATCCCAGAGCAGTACTTC

d_call: NA
v_call: TRBV5-5
j_call: TRBJ1-1
clone_size: NA
cdr3_aa: CASSFTGKSEAFF
cdr3_nt: TGTGCCAGCAGTTTCACAGGGAAGTCTGAAGCTTTCTTT

d_call: TRBD1
v_call: TRBV3-1/TRBV3-2
j_call: TRBJ1-4
clone_size: NA
cdr3_aa: CASSRTGGLEKLFF
cdr3_nt: TGTGCCAGCAGCCGGACAGGGGGCCTTGAAAAACTGTTTTTT

d_call: NA
v_call: TRBV28
j_call: TRBJ2-6
clone_size: NA
cdr3_aa: CASSLSGANVLTF
cdr3_nt: TGTGCCAGCAGCCTCTCTGGGGCCAACGTCCTGACTTTC

d_call: NA
v_call: TRBV5-4
j_call: TRBJ2-1
clone_size: NA
cdr3_aa: CASSVGLSLNEQFF
cdr3_nt: TGTGCCAGCAGCGTTGGACTTAGCCTCAATGAGCAGTTCTTC

d_call: NA
v_call: TRBV10-3
j_call: TRBJ2-1
clone_size: NA
cdr3_aa: CAISEPPLAAYSYNEQFF
cdr3_nt: TGTGCCATCAGTGAGCCGCCTCTAGCAGCCTACTCCTACAATGAGCAGTTCTTC

d_call: NA
v_call: TRBV19
j_call: TRBJ1-1
clone_size: NA
cdr3_aa: CASRGGRTVNTEAFF
cdr3_nt: TGTGCCAGTAGGGGGGGGCGAACAGTGAACACTGAAGCTTTCTTT

d_call: TRBD2
v_call: TRBV7-2
j_call: TRBJ2-3
clone_size: NA
cdr3_aa: CASSLWTSGRASTDTQYF
cdr3_nt: TGTGCCAGCAGCTTATGGACTAGCGGGAGGGCCAGCACAGATACGCAGTATTTT

d_call: NA
v_call: TRBV7-6
j_call: TRBJ2-7
clone_size: NA
cdr3_aa: CASSLGEAGVRYF
cdr3_nt: TGTGCCAGCAGTCTAGGGGAAGCAGGCGTTAGGTACTTC

d_call: NA
v_call: TRBV4-1
j_call: TRBJ2-1
clone_size: NA
cdr3_aa: CASSQDRGVEQFF
cdr3_nt: TGCGCCAGCAGCCAAGATCGAGGAGTTGAGCAGTTCTTC

d_call: NA
v_call: TRBV5-4
j_call: TRBJ1-3
clone_size: NA
cdr3_aa: CASSAVGGNTIYF
cdr3_nt: TGTGCCAGCAGCGCGGTCGGTGGAAACACCATATATTTT

d_call: NA
v_call: TRBV7-2
j_call: TRBJ2-1
clone_size: once
cdr3_aa: CASTPPSSYNEQFF
cdr3_nt: TGTGCCAGCACCCCCCCGAGCTCCTACAATGAGCAGTTCTTC

d_call: NA
v_call: TRBV5-4
j_call: TRBJ1-1
clone_size: once
cdr3_aa: CASSVEPETEVFF
cdr3_nt: TGTGCCAGCAGCGTGGAACCGGAGACTGAAGTTTTCTTT

d_call: TRBD1
v_call: TRBV28
j_call: TRBJ2-3
clone_size: NA
cdr3_aa: CASSFPLTLQGSFSTDTQYF
cdr3_nt: TGTGCCAGCAGTTTCCCCCTTACCCTACAGGGGTCTTTTAGCACAGATACGCAGTATTTT

d_call: NA
v_call: TRBV4-3
j_call: TRBJ1-1
clone_size: NA
cdr3_aa: CASSQDSLGQNTEAFF
cdr3_nt: TGCGCCAGCAGCCAAGATTCTCTGGGGCAGAACACTGAAGCTTTCTTT

d_call: TRBD1
v_call: TRBV6-5
j_call: TRBJ1-6
clone_size: NA
cdr3_aa: CASWSQGVGGPLHF
cdr3_nt: TGTGCCAGCTGGAGTCAGGGGGTTGGGGGACCCCTCCACTTT

d_call: NA
v_call: TRBV5-1
j_call: TRBJ2-2
clone_size: few
cdr3_aa: CASRGDTNTGELFF
cdr3_nt: TGCGCCAGCAGGGGGGACACGAACACCGGGGAGCTGTTTTTT